Following are 9 T cell receptor beta chains from one sample sequenced in a study of blood T cell repertoires in COVID-19. Using immunoSEQ multiplex PCR, the repertoire was profiled, and TCRdb retains in-frame clones only, with some absent. Of some 220,000 clones in the sample, over 75% were seen once. Sequenced material: peripheral blood. Source of these receptors: a woman in her seventies with COVID-19, enrolled during active disease.

The chain uses TRBV6-5 and TRBJ2-3; 9 nucleotides agree with TRBD1. J gave up 2 bases and V 6 bases, and 6 bases lay outside the gene matches. The CDR3 runs to 15 residues. Germline CDR1 is MNHEY and CDR2 is SVGAGI. CDR3 amino acids: CASRQGQGSTDTQYF. The CDR3, as DNA: TGTGCCAGCAGGCAGGGACAGGGCTCCACAGATACGCAGTATTTT.

The chain joins TRBV19 to TRBJ1-4, with 7 positions matching TRBD1. The trim removed 5 bases at V and 0 bases at J, leaving 6 bases unmatched. The V gene's germline CDR1 is LNHDA and CDR2 SQIVND (reference sequence). The CDR3 extends over 16 amino acids. CDR3 protein: CASSLGDSTTNEKLFF. CDR3 DNA sequence: TGTGCCAGTAGTCTAGGGGACAGCACAACTAATGAAAAACTGTTTTTT.

The V call is TRBV14, the J call TRBJ2-7; D gene uncertain. Germline V gene sequence: CDR1 SGHDN, CDR2 FVKESK. V was clipped by 0 bases and J by 6 bases, with 15 bases between them. The CDR3 has 15 amino acids. CDR3: CASSQELSPRGEQYF. DNA of the CDR3: TGTGCCAGCAGCCAAGAGTTGTCCCCAAGAGGCGAGCAGTACTTC.

This clone appeared once. The rearrangement joins TRBV19 to TRBJ2-6; tentatively, D is TRBD1 (6 bases). The germline gives CDR1 LNHDA, CDR2 SQIVND (reference sequence). Trimming left V 4 bases short and J 4 bases short, with 17 bases between. The CDR3 length is 17 residues. The CDR3 reads CASSKGVGPGGANVLTF. For the CDR3, the DNA is TGTGCCAGTAGTAAGGGGGTAGGGCCTGGCGGGGCCAACGTCCTGACTTTC.

This rearrangement joins TRBV5-1 to TRBJ2-1; perhaps TRBD1 as D (5 bases). With 0 bases removed from V and 9 bases from J, the gap between germline ends came to 13 bases. The length of the CDR3 is 14 residues. Germline V CDR1 and CDR2: SGHRS, YFSETQ. This chain's CDR3 is CASSLEWAGSEQFF. The CDR3, as DNA: TGCGCCAGCAGCTTGGAGTGGGCAGGGTCTGAGCAGTTCTTC.

The chain recombines TRBV7-9 with TRBJ1-5, with 9 bases aligning to TRBD1. The ends lost 1 base at V and 4 bases at J; junction bases unmatched: 2. CDR3 size: 15 residues. CDR1 is SEHNR and CDR2 is FQNEAQ in the germline V gene (reference sequence). The CDR3 DNA follows: TGTGCCAGCAGCTTAGGGACAGGGGCAAATCAGCCCCAGCATTTT. As protein: CASSLGTGANQPQHF.

The V gene is TRBV24-1, the J gene TRBJ2-5; 12 nucleotides agree with TRBD2. Looked up from germline, CDR1 is KGHDR and CDR2 is SFDVKD. The CDR3 spans 16 residues. V shed 0 bases and J 3 bases; nucleotides not matched to a gene: 1. CDR3 sequence reads: CATSDLRLAGEETQYF. The CDR3, as DNA: TGTGCCACCAGTGATTTGCGACTAGCGGGGGAAGAGACCCAGTACTTC.

Only one count was recorded for this clone. The chain employs TRBV18 and TRBJ1-5; 8 nucleotides align to TRBD1. V trimming: 4 bases; J trimming: 3 bases; junction bases outside the gene matches: 5. Germline-derived CDR1 and CDR2 are KGHSH and LQKENI. The CDR3 totals 15 residues. CDR3 DNA sequence: TGTGCCAGCTCACAAGGGACAGGTGTCAATCAGCCCCAGCATTTT. Protein: CASSQGTGVNQPQHF.

This chain joins TRBV5-4 and TRBJ1-2; D is unclear. Germline V CDR1 and CDR2: SGHNT, YYREEE (reference sequence). V was cut by 0 bases and J by 3 bases, with 12 bases left in between. The length of the CDR3 is 15 residues. Here the CDR3 reads CASSLVSGVHYGYTF. The CDR3 bases are TGTGCCAGCAGCTTGGTTTCCGGAGTACACTATGGCTACACCTTC.